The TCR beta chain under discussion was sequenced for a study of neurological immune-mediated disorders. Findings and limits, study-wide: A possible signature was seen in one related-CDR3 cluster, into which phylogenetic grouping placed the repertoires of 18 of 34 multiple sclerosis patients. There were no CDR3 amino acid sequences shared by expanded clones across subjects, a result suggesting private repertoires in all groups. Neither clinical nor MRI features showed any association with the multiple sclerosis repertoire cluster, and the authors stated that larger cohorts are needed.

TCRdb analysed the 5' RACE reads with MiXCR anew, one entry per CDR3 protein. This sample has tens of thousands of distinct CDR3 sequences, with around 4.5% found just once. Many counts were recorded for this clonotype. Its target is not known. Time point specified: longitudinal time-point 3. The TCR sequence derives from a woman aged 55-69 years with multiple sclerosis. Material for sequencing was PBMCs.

CDR3 loop: CASSQPGQGAGGYTF. Written as DNA, the CDR3 is TGTGCCAGCAGCCAACCGGGACAGGGGGCTGGGGGCTACACCTTC. The chain couples TRBV3-1 to TRBJ1-2, with TRBD1 identical over 12 bases. CDR3 length: 15 residues. J lost 8 bases, V lost 2 bases, and 6 bases had no gene match. CDR1 LGHDT and CDR2 YNNKEL come from the germline V gene (reference sequence).